This T cell receptor beta chain comes out of a study of shared clonotypes between healthy human individuals. Study-level points and caveats: Researchers found naive subsets generally carried larger estimated richness than memory subsets. Genetic and exposure-history diversity was limited by the few donors.

Donors were healthy HIV-negative adults without recent acute infections or vaccinations. The CD4+ fraction was divided into a CD45RA+ naive subset and a CD45RA-negative memory subset. With respect to this clone: Its antigen is undetermined.

Only in-frame clones appear in the TCRdb table, and some are missing; sequencing was by immunoSEQ multiplex PCR. The data hold around 940,000 clones, with 76% observed a single time. This TCR came from a man aged 18 to 35 in good health. The sample was memory CD4+ T cells sorted from blood. Subset denoted: CD45RA-negative fraction.

CDR3 loop: CATSRDQGYEQYF. The CDR3 nucleotides are TGTGCCACCAGCAGAGATCAGGGTTACGAGCAGTACTTC. The gene calls are TRBV15 and TRBJ2-7; tentative D call: TRBD1 (5 bases). This CDR3 comprises 13 residues. CDR1 is LNHNV and CDR2 is YYDKDF in the germline V gene (reference sequence). Trimming took 0 bases from V and 4 from J, leaving 7 bases between them. The full variable domain, rest sourced from reference TRBV15 and TRBJ2-7, is DAMVIQNPRYQVTQFGKPVTLSCSQTLNHNVMYWYQQKSSQAPKLLFHYYDKDFNNEADTPDNFQSRRPNTSFCFLDIRSPGLGDTAMYLCATSRDQGYEQYFGPGTRLTVT.